The sample holds many counts of the clone carrying this TCR beta chain. The data stem from a study of T cells in Graves' hyperthyroidism and ophthalmopathy. Study context: Peripheral blood was collected at initial diagnosis, before any treatment.

Criteria for exclusion of patients were uncontrolled infection, other autoimmune disease, pregnancy or lactation. RNA transcripts served as the template for amplifying TCR beta CDR3 regions. With the HTBI primer set, the TCR CDR3 went through a first round of RT-PCR. Each CDR3 protein is one row after TCRdb ran MiXCR on the multiplex PCR reads. The sample holds fewer than 400,000 distinct CDR3 sequences, about 14% seen once. There are 13 residues in the CDR3. CDR1 and CDR2 from the germline V gene are LGHDT and YNNKEL (reference sequence). V shed 10 bases and J shed 0 bases, with 10 bases lying between them.

This clonotype was sampled from a man in his fifties with Graves' ophthalmopathy. The chain recombines TRBV3-1 with TRBJ1-3; D is unresolved. Source material: blood. This CDR3 is CATVSGSGNTIYF. CDR3 nucleotide sequence: TGTGCCACGGTGTCCGGCTCTGGAAACACCATATATTTT.